The present T cell receptor (beta chain) was sequenced within a study of CXCR3-negative and CXCR3-positive naive CD8 T cells. Study outcomes and limitations: Sequencing showed both naive subsets with comparably high diversity, and memory CD8+ cells much lower. Naive subsets displayed similar surface CD5, and TCR strength was inferred from TRB CDR3 properties.

A word on this clonotype: As yet, its antigen is unknown.

The authors made the TRB cDNA libraries by 5' RACE using UMI labels. TCRdb reanalyzed the 5' RACE reads and collapses them to one entry per CDR3 protein, without DNA. In all, the sample yields about 62,000 distinct CDR3 sequences. Germline lookup yields CDR1 SGHVS and CDR2 FNYEAQ. The CDR3 has 16 residues. This chain connects TRBV7-6 to TRBJ2-7; TCRdb lists TRBD1, though no DNA is available to test this call. Sequences were obtained from naive CXCR3- CD8+ T cells from blood. This sample's subset: CD45RO-CCR7+CD27+CD95- naive CD8+ T cells lacking CXCR3 (TNR3-). The TCR was taken from a human donor in good health. Some clones in this sample may be carry-over from other donors' samples. The CDR3 loop is CASSLYAGPSSYEQYF.